The 14 T cell receptor beta chains given below trace back to one sample, sequenced in a study of tumor-infiltrating lymphocytes in localized non-small cell lung cancer. Sequencing was performed with immunoSEQ multiplex PCR; in TCRdb, only in-frame clones are kept and a portion is missing. The sample consists of 20,000 to 25,000 clones, roughly two thirds of them appearing once. Sequences were obtained from lung tumor tissue. These receptors originate from a human donor with non-small cell lung cancer.

The chain has TRBV19 and TRBJ1-5; D gene ambiguous. Germline CDR1 is LNHDA and CDR2 is SQIVND (reference sequence). The CDR3 runs to 16 residues. Trimming left V 6 bases short and J 2 bases short, with 17 bases between. This CDR3 is CASRVRLGPGNQPQHF. In DNA form, the CDR3 reads TGTGCCAGTAGGGTAAGGCTTGGGCCGGGCAATCAGCCCCAGCATTTT.

In DNA form, the CDR3 reads TGTGCCAGCAGTGGCAGGAATTACTATGGCTACACCTTC. Translating it yields CASSGRNYYGYTF. This chain uses TRBV6-5 with TRBJ1-2; D remains ambiguous. V gave up 5 bases and J gave up 3 bases, with 10 bases separating them. CDR1 MNHEY and CDR2 SVGAGI come from the germline V gene. The CDR3 length is 13 residues.

The V and J genes are TRBV9 and TRBJ1-1, with D maybe TRBD1 (5 bases). Deletions cut 4 bases from V and 2 bases from J, with 12 bases between. In germline, CDR1 is SGDLS, CDR2 YYNGEE. The CDR3 has 14 residues. The CDR3 DNA follows: TGTGCCAGCAGCTTGGGGCGAAGCAACACTGAAGCTTTCTTT. Amino acids: CASSLGRSNTEAFF.

This clone was seen only once. V is TRBV10-3 and J is TRBJ1-1; D uncertain. The V and J ends lost 6 bases and 6 bases respectively, with 14 bases between them. Germline CDR1 and CDR2: ENHRY and SYGVKD. The length of the CDR3 is 13 residues. The CDR3 here is CAISPWGGAEAFF. CDR3 nucleotide sequence: TGTGCCATCAGCCCGTGGGGTGGGGCTGAAGCTTTCTTT.

The chain is built from TRBV19 and TRBJ1-2; D call uncertain. Trimming took 5 bases from V and 6 from J, leaving 16 bases between them. This CDR3 is built from 14 residues. Germline-derived CDR1 and CDR2 are LNHDA and SQIVND (reference sequence). CDR3 DNA sequence: TGTGCCAGTAGTTACACAGTCCCTCCAGATGGCTACACCTTC. Its protein product is CASSYTVPPDGYTF.

The V call is TRBV25-1, the J call TRBJ1-5; D remains unclear. From germline, CDR1 is MGHDK and CDR2 SYGVNS. The CDR3 length is 14 residues. Trimming pared 2 bases from V and 3 bases from J, leaving 8 bases between. As DNA, the CDR3 is TGTGCCAGCAGTGAAGCACAGCCCAATCAGCCCCAGCATTTT. Its protein product is CASSEAQPNQPQHF.

The chain combines TRBV5-4 with TRBJ2-5, with 8 bases fitting TRBD1. Germline V gene data show CDR1 as SGHNT and CDR2 as YYREEE (reference sequence). The CDR3 contains 16 residues. V was clipped by 4 bases and J by 5 bases; unmatched bases: 13. CDR3 residues: CASSPFGQGGRETQYF. For the CDR3, the DNA is TGTGCCAGCAGCCCCTTCGGACAGGGTGGTAGGGAGACCCAGTACTTC.

This chain uses TRBV28 with TRBJ2-7; no clear D gene. This CDR3 region has 12 residues. Germline loops: CDR1 MDHEN, CDR2 SYDVKM. Trimming pared 2 bases from V and 3 bases from J, leaving 5 bases between. CDR3 in amino acids: CASSLVIYEQYF. CDR3 DNA sequence: TGTGCCAGCAGTTTAGTTATCTACGAGCAGTACTTC.

The chain employs TRBV5-1 and TRBJ1-2; D perhaps matches TRBD1 (5 bases). Germline V gene data show CDR1 as SGHRS and CDR2 as YFSETQ. Trimming stripped 3 bases from V and 2 bases from J, with 14 bases between. The CDR3 is 15 amino acids. CDR3: CASSSATGLNYGYTF. DNA for the CDR3: TGCGCCAGCAGCTCGGCTACAGGATTAAACTATGGCTACACCTTC.

This chain links TRBV6-6 with TRBJ1-5; perhaps TRBD1 as D (6 bases). V lost 8 bases to trimming and J lost 1 base, with 12 bases between them. The CDR3 consists of 14 residues. CDR1 and CDR2 from the germline V gene are MNHNY and SVGAGI (reference sequence). The CDR3, as DNA: TGTGCCAGCGCCGGGGGGCAAAGCAATCAGCCCCAGCATTTT. Its translation: CASAGGQSNQPQHF.

By sample fraction, this clone is medium-sized. The gene calls are TRBV9 and TRBJ2-1, with D uncertain. Trimming took 0 bases from V and 6 from J, leaving 7 bases between them. This CDR3 is built from 13 residues. CDR1 is SGDLS and CDR2 is YYNGEE in the germline V gene. The CDR3 region has the DNA TGTGCCAGCAGCGTAGACCTAACCAATGAGCAGTTCTTC. This gives the protein CASSVDLTNEQFF.

This chain links TRBV27 with TRBJ2-1; perhaps TRBD1 as D (5 bases). The CDR3 runs to 17 residues. Germline V gene sequence: CDR1 MNHEY, CDR2 SMNVEV (reference sequence). Trimming shortened V by 4 bases and J by 4 bases, and 20 bases separated the two germline ends. CDR3 residues: CASSSYGAVRIYNEQFF. The CDR3 coding sequence is TGTGCCAGCAGTTCCTATGGGGCAGTGAGGATATACAATGAGCAGTTCTTC.

The V gene is TRBV6-6, the J gene TRBJ2-7; tentatively, D is TRBD1 or TRBD2 (6 bases each). Germline loops: CDR1 MNHNY, CDR2 SVGAGI (reference sequence). V lost 2 bases and J lost 3, with 8 bases in between. CDR3 length equals 13 residues. CDR3 DNA: TGTGCCAGCAGTTACGGGGGGCTCTACGAGCAGTACTTC. It translates to CASSYGGLYEQYF.

The chain couples TRBV7-2 to TRBJ2-5, with no clear D. Germline V gene sequence: CDR1 SGHTA, CDR2 FQGNSA. The CDR3 spans 12 residues. V dropped 5 bases and J dropped 7 bases, with 11 bases sitting between them. In DNA, the CDR3 is TGTGCCAGCAGCCCCGGTCGACGGACCCAGTACTTC. It encodes CASSPGRRTQYF.